Listed here are 7 T cell receptor beta chains from one sample, sequenced in a study of shared clonotypes between healthy human individuals. Sequencing used immunoSEQ multiplex PCR; TCRdb keeps in-frame clones, though not all of them. This sample has more than 1,200,000 clones, with 98% to 99% found just once. The sample consisted of naive CD4+ T cells sorted from blood. Subset defined: CD45RA+ positively selected. Receptors were obtained from a man in his thirties or forties in good health.

The chain recombines TRBV4-1 with TRBJ2-2; tentative D call: TRBD2 (6 bases). The CDR3 covers 14 residues. The germline V gene has CDR1 MGHRA and CDR2 YSYEKL. Trimming took off 5 bases at V and 3 bases at J, with 10 bases between the two ends. The CDR3 is CASSTGLYTGELFF. Written as DNA, the CDR3 is TGCGCCAGCAGCACGGGACTTTACACCGGGGAGCTGTTTTTT.

This clone was detected only once. This sample also contains other DNA sequences that code for the same CDR3. The chain employs TRBV28 and TRBJ2-7; unclear D gene. The CDR3 totals 11 residues. CDR1 is MDHEN, CDR2 SYDVKM, per germline. V lost 7 bases to trimming and J lost 2 bases, with 6 bases between them. The chain's CDR3 is CASTGAYEQYF. The CDR3 DNA sequence: TGTGCCAGCACAGGCGCCTACGAGCAGTACTTC.

This clone has just one count. The chain recombines TRBV5-1 with TRBJ2-3; TRBD2 agrees at 14 bases. Germline V gene sequence: CDR1 SGHRS, CDR2 YFSETQ. CDR3 length: 17 amino acids. Unmatched junction bases numbered 6, after V lost 3 bases and J lost 3 bases. CDR3: CASSWGLAGERTDTQYF. For the CDR3, the DNA is TGCGCCAGCAGCTGGGGACTAGCGGGAGAGAGGACAGATACGCAGTATTTT.

The genes are TRBV10-3 and TRBJ2-3; D assignment may be TRBD1 or TRBD2 (5 bases each). V gave up 7 bases and J gave up 2 bases, with 10 bases separating them. The CDR3 runs to 13 residues. Germline assignment: CDR1 ENHRY and CDR2 SYGVKD. The CDR3 DNA reads as TGTGCCATCAATCCGGGGCCCACAGATACGCAGTATTTT. Protein product: CAINPGPTDTQYF.

This sequence joins TRBV28 and TRBJ1-1; D is ambiguous. The V end was cut by 3 bases, the J end by 0 bases, with 8 bases between. Germline assignment: CDR1 MDHEN and CDR2 SYDVKM. The CDR3 has 14 residues. The DNA of the CDR3 is TGTGCCAGCAGTTTCCTTCGGGTGAACACTGAAGCTTTCTTT. The encoded protein is CASSFLRVNTEAFF.

The genes are TRBV28 and TRBJ1-2, with D possibly TRBD1 on 5 matching bases. CDR1 MDHEN and CDR2 SYDVKM come from the germline V gene. The CDR3 totals 12 residues. V lost 6 bases to trimming and J lost 4 bases, with 9 bases between them. The CDR3 DNA reads as TGTGCCAGCAGGACAGCACTCTATGGCTACACCTTC. Protein: CASRTALYGYTF.

The genes are TRBV29-1 and TRBJ1-2; a possible D gene is TRBD1 (6 bases). CDR1 is SQVTM and CDR2 is ANQGSEA in the germline V gene. The length of the CDR3 is 13 residues. V shed 6 bases and J shed 2 bases, with 13 bases lying between them. The CDR3: CSVTGTINYGYTF. The CDR3 nucleotides are TGCAGCGTAACCGGGACAATCAACTATGGCTACACCTTC.